These 23 T cell receptor beta chains were all obtained from the same sample, sequenced in a study of blood T cells in healthy people across ages. Through a sample-barcoded 5' primer and a J-beta primer mix, a second PCR was run for roughly 7 to 11 cycles. One entry per CDR3 protein, called by TCRdb with MiXCR from the 5' RACE reads. Among 800,000 to 1,300,000 distinct CDR3 sequences listed, approximately 26% were seen once. Separately, the same data were catalogued under a study of T cells of mothers and their children.

Input material: blood. The receptors derive from a girl aged 2-10 years in good health.

In its sample, this clonotype was seen a few times. V and J are TRBV12-3 or TRBV12-4 and TRBJ2-7; 8 positions match TRBD1. Trimming took 5 bases from V and 5 from J; bases not matched to a gene: 8. The CDR3 is made up of 14 amino acids. CDR3 residues: CASSLYSTGDEQYF. The DNA for the CDR3 is TGTGCCAGCAGTCTCTACTCGACAGGGGACGAGCAGTACTTC.

This clonotype was recorded many times. This chain links TRBV5-1 with TRBJ1-2; weak D call: TRBD1 (5 bases). Per the germline V gene, CDR1 is SGHRS and CDR2 is YFSETQ. The CDR3 is 12 amino acids. V was cut by 7 bases and J by 2 bases, with 9 bases left in between. The CDR3 loop is CASGAGNYGYTF. Here the CDR3 DNA reads TGCGCCAGCGGGGCAGGGAACTATGGCTACACCTTC.

This chain connects TRBV12-3 or TRBV12-4 to TRBJ2-5; possibly TRBD2 for D (6 bases). TRBJ2-7 explains the end of the DNA better; the J call may be wrong. The CDR3 extends over 14 amino acids. The CDR3 bases are TGTGCCAGCAGTTTTGGAGGGGTGACCTACGAGCAGTACTTC. As protein: CASSFGGVTYEQYF.

This chain uses TRBV3-1 with TRBJ2-7; D not certain. Germline CDR1 and CDR2: LGHDT and YNNKEL (reference sequence). V dropped 0 bases and J dropped 6 bases, with 6 bases sitting between them. The CDR3 has 12 amino acids. For the CDR3, the DNA is TGTGCCAGCAGCCAAGAAAGGCCCGAGCAGTACTTC. Amino acids: CASSQERPEQYF.

This clonotype was recorded a few times. The CDR3 region has the DNA TGTGCCAGCAGCCCCCGGGACAGGGTCTCTGGAAACACCATATATTTT. Encoded protein: CASSPRDRVSGNTIYF. The chain recombines TRBV12-3 or TRBV12-4 with TRBJ1-3; 9 bases map to TRBD1. The V gene end was trimmed by 6 bases and the J gene end by 0 bases; junction bases not matched to a gene: 6. This CDR3 has 16 residues.

This clonotype was found a few times. This chain links TRBV7-6 with TRBJ2-5; D ambiguous. Between the trimmed V and J ends, which lost 3 bases and 5 bases, there was a span of 10 bases. Germline V gene sequence: CDR1 SGHVS, CDR2 FNYEAQ. This CDR3 is built from 13 residues. The DNA for the CDR3 is TGTGCCAGCAGCTTTACAACGGTGGAGACCCAGTACTTC. Amino acids: CASSFTTVETQYF.

There are a few counts of this clonotype. The chain carries TRBV5-6 and TRBJ1-4, with D possibly being TRBD1 (6 bases). The CDR3 is made up of 14 amino acids. Looked up from germline, CDR1 is SGHDT and CDR2 is YYEEEE. Trimming stripped 1 base from V and 4 bases from J, with 8 bases between. The DNA for the CDR3 is TGTGCCAGCAGCTTGCCGGACAGTAATGAAAAACTGTTTTTT. It codes for CASSLPDSNEKLFF.

The V gene is TRBV28, the J gene TRBJ2-5, with D perhaps matching TRBD2 (7 bases). The J call may be mistaken, given a closer DNA end match to TRBJ2-1. Germline loops: CDR1 MDHEN, CDR2 SYDVKM. This CDR3 contains 15 residues. The CDR3 protein is CASNQSGGGGDEQFF. CDR3 nucleotides: TGTGCCAGCAATCAATCGGGGGGCGGAGGAGATGAGCAGTTCTTC.

This clonotype occurred a few times. The V gene is TRBV4-3, the J gene TRBJ1-1, with 8 bases aligning to TRBD1. V lost 4 bases, J lost 2 bases, and 12 bases stayed unmatched. There are 17 residues in the CDR3. Germline loops: CDR1 LGHNA, CDR2 YSLEER. For the CDR3, the DNA is TGCGCCAGCAGCCGAGAGTGGCTGGGACAGGCCAACACTGAAGCTTTCTTT. It codes for CASSREWLGQANTEAFF.

The chain is built from TRBV7-2 and TRBJ2-1, with D maybe TRBD1 (5 bases). The germline gives CDR1 SGHTA, CDR2 FQGNSA. This CDR3 contains 12 residues. The V gene lost 5 bases and the J gene lost 8 bases, with 10 bases spanning the gap. The CDR3 region is CASSPRVDEQFF. CDR3 in DNA: TGTGCCAGCAGCCCCAGGGTCGATGAGCAGTTCTTC.

The chain uses TRBV3-1 and TRBJ1-2, with a weak D call TRBD1 (5 bases). The CDR3 length is 14 residues. The V and J ends lost 4 bases and 1 base respectively, with 10 bases between them. CDR1 and CDR2 from the germline V gene are LGHDT and YNNKEL (reference sequence). The CDR3 DNA follows: TGTGCCAGCAGCCCAGGGATAGGTAACTATGGCTACACCTTC. Translation gives CASSPGIGNYGYTF.

This clonotype was counted between two and nine times. V and J are TRBV27 and TRBJ1-4, with unresolved D. Trimming took off 5 bases at V and 3 bases at J, with 13 bases between the two ends. Per the germline V gene, CDR1 is MNHEY and CDR2 is SMNVEV (reference sequence). This CDR3 has 15 residues. Here the CDR3 DNA reads TGTGCCAGCAGTAGCCTGGAGGGTCCTAATGAAAAACTGTTTTTT. It specifies CASSSLEGPNEKLFF.

This clonotype was detected a few times. The chain has TRBV12-3 or TRBV12-4 and TRBJ1-4; weak D call: TRBD1 (5 bases). The CDR3 extends over 15 amino acids. V was cut by 1 base and J by 4 bases, with 10 bases left in between. The CDR3 DNA follows: TGTGCCAGCAGTTTAGGATACAGGAATAATGAAAAACTGTTTTTT. Amino acid sequence: CASSLGYRNNEKLFF.

The V and J genes are TRBV4-2 and TRBJ2-7; TRBD1 matches 9 bases. There are 17 residues in the CDR3. Germline loops: CDR1 LGHNA, CDR2 YNFKEQ. The trim removed 4 bases at V and 5 bases at J, leaving 15 bases unmatched. CDR3 in DNA: TGTGCCAGCAGCCTTTATCCCGCGGACAGGGGATCGCACGAGCAGTACTTC. Translating it yields CASSLYPADRGSHEQYF.

V usage is TRBV29-1 and J usage is TRBJ1-1; no clear D. This CDR3 is 11 amino acids long. CDR1 and CDR2 (germline): SQVTM, ANQGSEA. With 6 bases removed from V and 8 bases from J, the gap between germline ends came to 13 bases. The CDR3 reads CSVEGRWEAFF. The CDR3 coding sequence is TGCAGCGTGGAGGGCAGGTGGGAAGCTTTCTTT.

The V and J genes are TRBV14 and TRBJ2-1; TRBD1 agrees at 10 bases. V was clipped by 8 bases and J by 7 bases; unmatched bases: 5. From germline, CDR1 is SGHDN and CDR2 FVKESK. The CDR3 is made up of 13 amino acids. DNA of the CDR3: TGTGCCAGCCGGGACAGGGGACGGAATGAGCAGTTCTTC. Translation: CASRDRGRNEQFF. Drawing the rest from reference TRBV14 and TRBJ2-1, the complete variable domain is EAGVTQFPSHSVIEKGQTVTLRCDPISGHDNLYWYRRVMGKEIKFLLHFVKESKQDESGMPNNRFLAERTGGTYSTLKVQPAELEDSGVYFCASRDRGRNEQFFGPGTRLTVL.

The chain recombines TRBV28 with TRBJ2-5; no definite D call. CDR1 is MDHEN, CDR2 SYDVKM, per germline. The CDR3 consists of 15 residues. V was shortened by 6 bases and J by 6 bases, with 20 bases between the two germline ends. The CDR3 DNA reads as TGTGCCAGCAGCACTGCGGCTACCACACGTCAGACCCAGTACTTC. Protein product: CASSTAATTRQTQYF.

This clonotype was seen more than once but under ten times. One end of the junction does not line up with germline, which may come from a read error. The V and J genes are TRBV11-3 and TRBJ2-6, with a weak D call TRBD1 (5 bases). This CDR3 contains 14 residues. Germline CDR1 is SGHNT and CDR2 is YENEEA. The CDR3 nucleotides are TGTGCCAGCAGCACCACCCCTGGGGCCAACGTCCCGACTTTC. Translation gives CASSTTPGANVPTF.

J is TRBJ2-6 and V is TRBV9; D gene uncertain. Per germline, CDR1 SGDLS and CDR2 YYNGEE. The V end was cut by 0 bases, the J end by 0 bases, with 4 bases between. The CDR3 contains 15 residues. The CDR3 DNA reads TGTGCCAGCAGCGTAGAAAGCTCTGGGGCCAACGTCCTGACTTTC. It specifies CASSVESSGANVLTF. Variable domain in full (rest from reference TRBV9 and TRBJ2-6): DSGVTQTPKHLITATGQRVTLRCSPRSGDLSVYWYQQSLDQGLQFLIQYYNGEERAKGNILERFSAQQFPDLHSELNLSSLELGDSALYFCASSVESSGANVLTFGAGSRLTVL.

This chain links TRBV6-6 with TRBJ2-4; tentatively, D is TRBD1 (6 bases). The V gene's germline CDR1 is MNHNY and CDR2 SVGAGI (reference sequence). Trimming took off 5 bases at V and 6 bases at J, with 17 bases between the two ends. The CDR3 extends over 15 amino acids. CDR3 in DNA: TGTGCCAGCAGTGAGGACTTAGAGGGGGTAAACATTCAGTACTTC. Its translation: CASSEDLEGVNIQYF.

This chain connects TRBV7-2 to TRBJ1-1, with D hard to call. Germline loops: CDR1 SGHTA, CDR2 FQGNSA. The CDR3 runs to 15 residues. V was cut by 0 bases and J by 5 bases, with 13 bases left in between. The CDR3 sequence: CASSLAGSSITEAFF. In nucleotides, the CDR3 is TGTGCCAGCAGCTTAGCGGGGTCCAGTATAACTGAAGCTTTCTTT.

In its sample, this clonotype was seen once. The chain employs TRBV10-3 and TRBJ2-1; 10 bases are a match to TRBD2. This CDR3 has 15 residues. The V and J ends lost 2 bases and 7 bases, in that order; junction bases with no gene match: 5. Germline V gene sequence: CDR1 ENHRY, CDR2 SYGVKD. The CDR3 protein is CAISEASGSSNEQFF. The CDR3 region has the DNA TGTGCCATCAGTGAGGCTAGCGGGAGTTCAAATGAGCAGTTCTTC.

The rearrangement joins TRBV9 to TRBJ2-5, with a tentative D call TRBD1 (6 bases). The end of the DNA is better explained by TRBJ2-7, so the J call may be wrong. There are 13 residues in the CDR3. The germline gives CDR1 SGDLS, CDR2 YYNGEE. The CDR3 DNA is TGTGCCAGCAGCGTCGCAGGGGAGTACGAGCAGTACTTC. It encodes CASSVAGEYEQYF.